Given below is one T cell receptor beta chain in context. This clone was seen a single time. It lacks a known antigen. One base away there is no much larger clone; base qualities are not given. Measured from the cysteine to the phenylalanine, the CDR3 is 20 residues long. Only CDR3 DNA is held: 60 bases, read in frame from base 1. The V end gives up 2 bases and the J end 4 bases, leaving 11 bases in the junction not matched to a gene. From a lookup of the germline V gene, CDR1 and CDR2 are SNHLY and FYNNEI. This specimen comes from a study of cytomegalovirus exposure and HLA in healthy donors (dated by TCRdb to 2016 to 2017). Notes on the research overall: According to a later analysis, one platform produced both the approximately 110 validation repertoires and the 730 or so repertoires of the first cohort. To predict cytomegalovirus infection status, the study brought together high-throughput TCR immunosequencing, statistical association of individual TCRs with disease status, and machine learning. In addition to the first cohort of around 670 subjects, a separate validation cohort of 120 different subjects was used. The study aimed to test whether cataloging public T cell receptors could reveal signatures of past pathogen exposure. What the authors observed across the whole study: Across donors, most TCR sequences were observed very rarely, whereas some public TCRs were present in many individuals. According to the authors, the approach could potentially be generalized to other disease states and immunological phenotypes. The study gave a list of 150 to 200 TCR beta chains associated with cytomegalovirus. The classifier was reported to diagnose cytomegalovirus status with high specificity and sensitivity in both the original cohort and the validation cohort. The validation cohort had no HLA typing available for a later analysis, so co-occurrence within that cohort was assessed over all 120 or so repertoires. In vitro tests confirmed that a few of the cytomegalovirus-associated TCR beta chains recognize cytomegalovirus antigens. Subsequent analysis determined that TCRs grouped into clusters in the first cohort also showed a tendency toward co-occurrence across the 120 validation repertoires, and 85% to 95% of cluster scores exceeded 0.

Donors formed part of the validation cohort, which comprised 120 subjects and was distinct from the first cohort of 670 or so subjects. Library prep was done by the immunoSEQ multiplex PCR assay. As for how the authors treated the data: A statistical classification framework was built to diagnose cytomegalovirus status from the catalog of TCR beta chain sequences. What TCRdb holds here is the immuneACCESS table cut down to in-frame rearrangements. Part of the clones is not present; checked against another copy, under half of the missing clones reflect an unresolved V gene, and the others are unexplained. V and J calls and clone size are as listed in that table; D and trimming were resolved from the DNA. In this sample the table shows about 150,000 clones, about 86% of which occur a single time. The top ten constitute 20% to 25% of the sample.

The chain uses TRBV2 and TRBJ2-1; 16 of the junction bases match TRBD2. Sequences were obtained from PBMCs. The sequence came from a man aged 18 to 29 in good health and CMV-seropositive. The CDR3 reads as follows: CASSESGTSGRAINYNEQFF. The DNA reads TGTGCCAGCAGTGAAAGCGGGACTAGCGGGAGGGCCATAAATTACAATGAGCAGTTCTTC.